The following is a TCR beta chain sequence with its context. Its target is not known. These data come from a study of cytomegalovirus exposure and HLA in healthy donors. PCR employed 60 Vbeta and 13 Jbeta primers. Produced via immunoSEQ multiplex PCR; TCRdb's table is partial and in-frame only. The sample totals around 45,000 clones. The CDR3 runs to 13 residues. Per germline, CDR1 SQVTM and CDR2 ANQGSEA. The V segment lost 6 bases and the J segment 2 bases; nucleotides outside the gene matches: 6. General study results and limits: Available immune exposure information was restricted to CMV serostatus only.

The receptor was derived from a woman in her 30s in good health and CMV-seronegative. The chain carries TRBV29-1 and TRBJ1-1, with 7 bases matching TRBD1. Specimen: PBMCs. The DNA for the CDR3 is TGCAGCGTCGACACAGGGGTAAACACTGAAGCTTTCTTT. It is translated as CSVDTGVNTEAFF.